A selection of T cell receptor beta chains follows, all from one sample in a study of human versus mouse CDR3 diversity and MHC coevolution. Sequencing was performed with immunoSEQ multiplex PCR; in TCRdb, only in-frame clones are kept and a portion is missing. The sample carries about 77,000 clones, roughly 90% recorded once. The sample was naive CD4+ T cells from blood. These receptors were obtained from a person aged 25 to 69 in good health. Each CDR3 is given with its conserved first and last residue. Fields, in order: J gene, D gene, V gene, clone size, CDR3 protein, CDR3 DNA. D genes are given only for firm matches. The size entry is marked missing in some rows and otherwise reads once, few, many or a size class.

TRBJ1-1,.,TRBV10-2,.,CASTPSPWGVNTEAFF,TGCGCCAGCACCCCCAGCCCCTGGGGGGTTAACACTGAAGCTTTCTTT
TRBJ2-7,.,TRBV14,.,CASSRSWPSVYEQYF,TGTGCCAGCAGCCGAAGTTGGCCTAGCGTGTACGAGCAGTACTTC
TRBJ1-6,TRBD1,TRBV28,.,CASSLGPTGGSPLHF,TGTGCCAGCAGTTTAGGACCTACAGGGGGTTCACCCCTCCACTTT
TRBJ1-2,TRBD1,TRBV6-6,.,CASSMEDRDGYTF,TGTGCCAGCAGCATGGAGGACAGGGATGGCTACACCTTC
TRBJ2-1,TRBD1,TRBV5-1,.,CASSLSGTGGDEQFF,TGCGCCAGCAGCTTGTCGGGGACAGGGGGCGATGAGCAGTTCTTC
TRBJ1-1,.,TRBV19,.,CASSASTGSVLMNTEAFF,TGTGCCAGTAGTGCCTCAACAGGGAGCGTGCTCATGAACACTGAAGCTTTCTTT
TRBJ1-1,.,TRBV18,.,CASSPPNSEAFF,TGTGCCAGCTCACCACCTAACAGTGAAGCTTTCTTT
TRBJ2-4,.,TRBV7-8,once,CASCRGLAKNIQYF,TGTGCCAGCTGCCGGGGTCTAGCCAAAAACATTCAGTACTTC
TRBJ1-5,.,TRBV19,few,CASSIVAGAGQPQHF,TGTGCCAGTAGTATAGTAGCAGGGGCGGGTCAGCCCCAGCATTTT
TRBJ2-7,TRBD1,TRBV6-1,.,CASSEAGGQGNAYEQYF,TGTGCCAGCAGTGAAGCGGGAGGACAGGGGAATGCCTACGAGCAGTACTTC
TRBJ2-7,TRBD1,TRBV5-8,once,CASSLVGQEYEQYF,TGTGCCAGCAGCTTGGTAGGACAGGAGTACGAGCAGTACTTC
TRBJ2-1,.,TRBV5-1,once,CASSLDGDTYNEQFF,TGCGCCAGCAGCTTGGATGGGGACACCTACAATGAGCAGTTCTTC
TRBJ2-1,TRBD1,TRBV2,.,CASRGDSSYNEQFF,TGTGCCAGCAGGGGGGACAGTTCCTACAATGAGCAGTTCTTC
TRBJ2-3,TRBD1,TRBV25-1,once,CASTPGQGVTDTQYF,TGTGCCAGCACCCCCGGGCAGGGGGTCACAGATACGCAGTATTTT
TRBJ2-7,.,TRBV6-5,.,CASSLADSYEQYF,TGTGCCAGCAGTTTGGCAGACTCCTACGAGCAGTACTTC
TRBJ2-1,TRBD2,TRBV4-2,.,CASSYIAGGPSVEQFF,TGTGCCAGCAGCTATATAGCGGGAGGGCCCTCCGTGGAGCAGTTCTTC
TRBJ1-2,TRBD1,TRBV2,.,CASSTLPTGGGYGYTF,TGTGCCAGCAGTACCCTTCCGACAGGGGGCGGCTATGGCTACACCTTC
TRBJ1-4,.,TRBV6-5,.,CASRRQGSEKLFF,TGTGCCAGCAGACGCCAGGGTAGTGAAAAACTGTTTTTT
TRBJ2-7,TRBD1,TRBV10-3,few,CAISRQGVSYEQYF,TGTGCCATCAGCCGACAGGGAGTATCCTACGAGCAGTACTTC
TRBJ2-1,TRBD2,TRBV6-4,.,CASSDSSGIYNEQFF,TGTGCCAGCAGTGACTCGAGCGGGATATACAATGAGCAGTTCTTC
TRBJ2-2,.,TRBV6-1,once,CASSEARTVKGTGELFF,TGTGCCAGCAGTGAAGCGAGGACAGTCAAGGGCACCGGGGAGCTGTTTTTT
TRBJ1-1,.,TRBV5-1,once,CASSLTGMNTEAFF,TGCGCCAGCAGCCTGACAGGCATGAACACTGAAGCTTTCTTT